What follows describes a single TCR beta chain. Its target is not known. Germline CDR1 and CDR2: LNHDA and SQIVND (reference sequence). With V trimmed by 7 bases and J by 7 bases, 9 bases remained unmatched. The CDR3 runs 14 residues. Here immunoSEQ multiplex PCR was the method, and the copy in TCRdb shows in-frame clones only, minus some. The sample has 200,000 or so clones, around 90% seen once. The data originate from a study of T cell responses to AZD1222 COVID-19 vaccine. General study points: A mostly white British donor set with more females was recruited, and clonal diversity was possibly underestimated. Researchers took repertoire samples only after the peak T cell response had come. In the spike-specific TCR repertoire, nearly half reportedly target unmutated variant regions.

The specimen was peripheral blood, collected on day 0 of AZD1222 vaccination. The chain joins TRBV19 to TRBJ2-2; 7 positions match TRBD1. The sequence was collected from an adult in good health. CDR3 coding DNA: TGTGCCAGTAATACAAGGGGGCAGGGCGGGGAGCTGTTTTTT. This sequence encodes CASNTRGQGGELFF.